One and the same sample provided the 22 T cell receptor beta chains below, sequenced in a study of cytomegalovirus exposure and HLA in healthy donors. PCR primers comprised 60 Vbeta and 13 Jbeta primers. Using immunoSEQ multiplex PCR, the repertoire was profiled, and TCRdb retains in-frame clones only, with some absent. Among about 140,000 clones listed, around four fifths were seen once. The specimen sequenced was PBMCs. These receptors were collected from a woman between 40 and 55 years old in good health and CMV-seronegative.

This rearrangement joins TRBV7-2 to TRBJ2-5, with D perhaps TRBD1 (5 bases). The CDR3 contains 13 residues. The germline V gene encodes CDR1 SGHTA and CDR2 FQGNSA. Deletions cut 5 bases from V and 7 bases from J, with 14 bases between. This chain's CDR3 is CASSPTTDATQYF. CDR3 DNA sequence: TGTGCCAGCAGCCCGACGACAGACGCGACCCAGTACTTC.

The gene calls are TRBV7-8 and TRBJ2-1, with TRBD2 identical over 12 bases. The CDR3 is 17 residues long. CDR1 is SGHVS, CDR2 FQNEAQ, per germline. V shed 4 bases and J 7 bases; nucleotides not matched to a gene: 11. CDR3 DNA sequence: TGTGCCAGCAGCTCCCGCCTGACTAGCGGGAGTGGTAATGAGCAGTTCTTC. Its translation is CASSSRLTSGSGNEQFF. The full variable domain, rest sourced from reference TRBV7-8 and TRBJ2-1, is GAGVSQSPRYKVAKRGQDVALRCDPISGHVSLFWYQQALGQGPEFLTYFQNEAQLDKSGLPSDRFFAERPEGSVSTLKIQRTQQEDSAVYLCASSSRLTSGSGNEQFFGPGTRLTVL.

The chain uses TRBV11-2 and TRBJ2-7; a weak D match, TRBD1 (6 bases). V lost 5 bases and J lost 5, with 10 bases in between. Germline CDR1 SGHAT, CDR2 FQNNGV. This CDR3 contains 12 residues. This CDR3 is CASSAGDDEQYF. CDR3 sequence (DNA): TGTGCCAGCAGCGCAGGGGACGACGAGCAGTACTTC.

This chain joins TRBV7-9 and TRBJ1-5, with D uncertain. This CDR3 is 17 amino acids long. V was trimmed by 1 base and J by 1 base, leaving 14 bases between them. CDR1 and CDR2 from the germline V gene are SEHNR and FQNEAQ (reference sequence). For the CDR3, the DNA is TGTGCCAGCAGCTTAGATGGAAACCTAGGCAGCAATCAGCCCCAGCATTTT. Its protein product is CASSLDGNLGSNQPQHF.

The chain is built from TRBV11-3 and TRBJ1-1; D gene unclear. The germline CDR1 and CDR2 sequences are SGHNT and YENEEA. V lost 3 bases and J lost 0, with 8 bases in between. This CDR3 region has 14 residues. In nucleotides, the CDR3 is TGTGCCAGCAGCTTCAGCGGGGTGAACACTGAAGCTTTCTTT. Translating it yields CASSFSGVNTEAFF.

The rearrangement uses TRBV7-2 and TRBJ2-2; D is uncertain. The CDR3 covers 15 residues. In germline, CDR1 is SGHTA, CDR2 FQGNSA. Trimming removed 1 base at V and 0 bases at J, with 6 bases between. CDR3 in amino acids: CASSLGQPNTGELFF. The DNA of the CDR3 is TGTGCCAGCAGCTTAGGGCAACCGAACACCGGGGAGCTGTTTTTT.

V is TRBV12-5 and J is TRBJ2-7; 7 bases fit TRBD2. CDR3 length equals 13 residues. Germline V gene lookup returns CDR1 LGHNT and CDR2 FRNRAP. J was trimmed by 3 bases and V by 1 base; bases with no gene match: 0. CDR3 DNA: TGTGCTAGTGGTTTGGGCGGGGGCTACGAGCAGTACTTC. It is translated as CASGLGGGYEQYF.

V usage is TRBV19 and J usage is TRBJ2-7; the match to TRBD1 covers 9 bases. The CDR3 is 15 residues long. J lost 2 bases, V lost 5 bases, and 7 bases had no gene match. Germline V gene lookup returns CDR1 LNHDA and CDR2 SQIVND (reference sequence). Here the CDR3 reads CASSPRGQGAYEQYF. The CDR3 nucleotides read TGTGCCAGTAGTCCTCGGGGACAGGGTGCCTACGAGCAGTACTTC.

This chain connects TRBV19 to TRBJ1-3; tentative D call: TRBD1 (6 bases). This CDR3 is built from 13 residues. Germline lookup yields CDR1 LNHDA and CDR2 SQIVND (reference sequence). The V and J ends lost 10 bases and 4 bases respectively, with 14 bases between them. The DNA of the CDR3 is TGTGCCACCAGCGGGGGGCCCGGAAACACCATATATTTT. It is translated as CATSGGPGNTIYF.

This clone appeared a single time. The chain employs TRBV30 and TRBJ1-1; weak D call: TRBD1 (5 bases). The CDR3 totals 16 residues. V gave up 2 bases and J gave up 1 base, with 17 bases separating them. Germline-derived CDR1 and CDR2 are GTSNPN and SVGIG (reference sequence). The CDR3 region has the DNA TGTGCCTGGAGTAAGGGGTTAAGGGATAGGAACACTGAAGCTTTCTTT. Its translation is CAWSKGLRDRNTEAFF.

The chain links TRBV7-9 to TRBJ1-1; D remains unclear. Germline lookup yields CDR1 SEHNR and CDR2 FQNEAQ (reference sequence). Between the trimmed V and J ends, which lost 2 bases and 8 bases, there was a span of 12 bases. The CDR3 runs to 13 residues. The CDR3 coding sequence is TGTGCCAGCAGCTTAAATGAGGCCATCGAAGCTTTCTTT. Translation gives CASSLNEAIEAFF. The full variable domain, with the rest looked up from reference TRBV7-9 and TRBJ1-1, is DTGVSQNPRHKITKRGQNVTFRCDPISEHNRLYWYRQTLGQGPEFLTYFQNEAQLEKSRLLSDRFSAERPKGSFSTLEIQRTEQGDSAMYLCASSLNEAIEAFFGQGTRLTVV.

The chain is built from TRBV2 and TRBJ2-1; possibly TRBD1 for D (6 bases). CDR1 and CDR2 from the germline V gene are SNHLY and FYNNEI. V lost 7 bases and J 4 bases, leaving 17 bases between the germline ends. CDR3 length equals 15 residues. The CDR3 sequence: CASKGVRTEYNEQFF. In DNA form, the CDR3 reads TGTGCCAGCAAAGGGGTGAGGACAGAATACAATGAGCAGTTCTTC.

The chain joins TRBV18 to TRBJ1-2, with 9 bases identical to TRBD1. The CDR3 has 13 residues. V lost 2 bases and J lost 7; bases outside the gene matches: 2. Germline V gene sequence: CDR1 KGHSH, CDR2 LQKENI. The CDR3 loop is CASSPEQGAGYTF. CDR3 in DNA: TGTGCCAGCTCACCAGAACAGGGGGCTGGCTACACCTTC. Together with reference TRBV18 and TRBJ1-2, the CDR3 gives the full variable domain: NAGVMQNPRHLVRRRGQEARLRCSPMKGHSHVYWYRQLPEEGLKFMVYLQKENIIDESGMPKERFSAEFPKEGPSILRIQQVVRGDSAAYFCASSPEQGAGYTFGSGTRLTVV.

Of note for this clone: Other nucleotide sequences from this sample produce the same CDR3. The rearrangement joins TRBV5-1 to TRBJ2-7; D is perhaps TRBD2 (6 bases). This CDR3 is built from 17 residues. V dropped 3 bases and J dropped 0 bases, with 19 bases sitting between them. The germline V gene has CDR1 SGHRS and CDR2 YFSETQ. The DNA for the CDR3 is TGCGCCAGCAGCTCTTACCTTAGCGGAAGTCTCTCCTACGAGCAGTACTTC. This translates into CASSSYLSGSLSYEQYF.

The gene calls are TRBV27 and TRBJ2-3, with TRBD2 matching over 14 bases. The V and J ends lost 5 bases and 4 bases, in that order; junction bases with no gene match: 8. Germline-derived CDR1 and CDR2 are MNHEY and SMNVEV (reference sequence). The CDR3 has 17 residues. The CDR3 nucleotides read TGTGCCAGCAGTGCCCCCGGGGGACTAGCGGGAGCAGATACGCAGTATTTT. This encodes CASSAPGGLAGADTQYF.

J is TRBJ1-2 and V is TRBV5-4, with TRBD1 identical over 10 bases. V lost 3 bases, J lost 1 base, and 6 bases stayed unmatched. This CDR3 spans 16 amino acids. Germline V gene lookup returns CDR1 SGHNT and CDR2 YYREEE (reference sequence). CDR3 DNA sequence: TGTGCCAGCAGCTCCGGACAGGGGGGAAGTAACTATGGCTACACCTTC. This gives the protein CASSSGQGGSNYGYTF.

The chain combines TRBV7-3 with TRBJ1-1; 7 bases are shared with TRBD1. Germline CDR1 SGHTA, CDR2 FQGTGA. V trimming: 1 base; J trimming: 5 bases; junction bases outside the gene matches: 4. The CDR3 has 14 amino acids. The CDR3 spells CASSLIGTDTEAFF. The CDR3 DNA sequence: TGTGCCAGCAGCTTAATAGGGACAGATACTGAAGCTTTCTTT.

The rearrangement joins TRBV5-1 to TRBJ2-7; tentative D call: TRBD1 (5 bases). Germline V gives CDR1 SGHRS, CDR2 YFSETQ. The ends were cut back, 4 bases at V and 2 bases at J, with 10 bases in the middle. CDR3 size: 13 residues. CDR3 nucleotide sequence: TGCGCCAGCAGCGCAGGGAATCCCTACGAGCAGTACTTC. It specifies CASSAGNPYEQYF.

This chain uses TRBV5-4 with TRBJ2-5; D is unresolved. V lost 1 base to trimming and J lost 5 bases, with 6 bases between them. Germline assignment: CDR1 SGHNT and CDR2 YYREEE (reference sequence). This CDR3 contains 12 residues. The CDR3 here is CASSLREETQYF. The CDR3 region has the DNA TGTGCCAGCAGCTTGCGAGAGGAGACCCAGTACTTC.

The chain is built from TRBV2 and TRBJ1-1, with 7 bases matching TRBD1. The CDR3 totals 13 residues. CDR1 and CDR2 (germline): SNHLY, FYNNEI. After removal of 10 bases from V and 5 bases from J, the junction contained 10 bases not matched to a gene. This CDR3 is CAILGTVMTEAFF. The DNA for the CDR3 is TGTGCCATCTTGGGGACAGTGATGACTGAAGCTTTCTTT.

Only a few counts were recorded for this clone. CDR3 region: CASIGDRGETQYF. The CDR3 DNA is TGTGCCAGCATCGGGGACAGGGGAGAGACCCAGTACTTC. The rearrangement uses TRBV28 and TRBJ2-5; 10 nucleotides match TRBD1. The CDR3 is 13 residues long. Unmatched junction bases numbered 3, after V lost 7 bases and J lost 4 bases. Per the germline V gene, CDR1 is MDHEN and CDR2 is SYDVKM.

The chain carries TRBV28 and TRBJ1-3; 7 nucleotides agree with TRBD1. The germline gives CDR1 MDHEN, CDR2 SYDVKM. After removal of 7 bases from V and 2 bases from J, the junction contained 14 bases not matched to a gene. This CDR3 contains 17 residues. CDR3 in amino acids: CASNSSRGTAAGNTIYF. DNA for the CDR3: TGTGCCAGCAACTCGAGCCGAGGGACAGCGGCTGGAAACACCATATATTTT.